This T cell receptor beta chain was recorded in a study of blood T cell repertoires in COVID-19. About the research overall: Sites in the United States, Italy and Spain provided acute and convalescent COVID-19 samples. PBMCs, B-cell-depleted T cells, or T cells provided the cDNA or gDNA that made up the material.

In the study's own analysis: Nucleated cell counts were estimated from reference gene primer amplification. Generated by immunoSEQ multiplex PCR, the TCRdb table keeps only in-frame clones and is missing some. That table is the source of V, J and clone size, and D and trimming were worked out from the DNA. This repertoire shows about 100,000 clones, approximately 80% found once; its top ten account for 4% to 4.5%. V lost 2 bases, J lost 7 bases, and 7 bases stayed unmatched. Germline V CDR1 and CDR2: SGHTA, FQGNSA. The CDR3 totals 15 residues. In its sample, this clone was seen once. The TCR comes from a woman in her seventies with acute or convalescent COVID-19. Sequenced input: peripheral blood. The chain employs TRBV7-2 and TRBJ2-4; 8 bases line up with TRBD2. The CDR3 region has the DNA TGTGCCAGCAGCTTAATCACGGGAGGGCCGAACATTCAGTACTTC. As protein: CASSLITGGPNIQYF.